The entry below gives a single TCR beta chain sequence along with its context. Its antigen remains unidentified. The data stem from a study of blood T cells in healthy people across ages. Investigators took around 10 milliliters of peripheral blood from every donor. Whole-study findings and limits: Roughly linearly, TCR beta diversity per million T cells fell as age increased.

A second 7 to 11 cycle PCR used barcoded and J-beta primers. Each of the cDNA molecules was tagged by a template-switch adaptor with 12 random nucleotides. TCRdb re-called the 5' RACE reads through MiXCR, storing one row per CDR3 protein. The data hold around 800,000 distinct CDR3 sequences, with around half observed a single time. The specimen sequenced was blood. The clonotype originates from an elderly man in good health.

DNA for the CDR3: TGCAGTGCAGAGCACCGGGACAACAGGCATTTT. Its translation is CSAEHRDNRHF. The rearrangement links TRBV20-1 to TRBJ1-5, with D tentatively TRBD1 (6 bases). This CDR3 is built from 11 residues. The germline gives CDR1 DFQATT, CDR2 SNEGSKA (reference sequence). Trimming pared 6 bases from V and 15 bases from J, leaving 18 bases between.